The following is a TCR beta chain sequence with its context. Its target is unknown. The data were taken from a study of cytotoxic CD8 clonotypes in ibrutinib-treated CLL. Across the study: The patient breakdown showed about ten relapsed/refractory and around 16 treatment-naive cases, with 17 IGHV unmutated. Responses: approximately 25 partial, 2 complete; after median about 70 months, roughly 15 stayed remitted, roughly 12 progressed.

Data came from immunoSEQ multiplex PCR; TCRdb stores just in-frame clones and leaves some out. This sample has 30,000 to 40,000 clones; 69% occur once, and the top ten carry 25% to 30%. Broader study findings: Few clonotypes were public, and these shrank or held steady under treatment.

This material consisted of PBMCs, taken before ibrutinib treatment. This sequence was found in a human donor with chronic lymphocytic leukemia.

The CDR3 bases are TGTGCCAGCAGCCCCCAACTGGCCAGGCCAGAACCTCACTCTGGGGCCAACGTCCTGACTTTC. Encoded protein: CASSPQLARPEPHSGANVLTF. This chain uses TRBV7-8 with TRBJ2-6; D remains ambiguous. V was clipped by 5 bases and J by 0 bases, with 26 bases between them. The CDR3 consists of 21 residues. The germline V gene encodes CDR1 SGHVS and CDR2 FQNEAQ.